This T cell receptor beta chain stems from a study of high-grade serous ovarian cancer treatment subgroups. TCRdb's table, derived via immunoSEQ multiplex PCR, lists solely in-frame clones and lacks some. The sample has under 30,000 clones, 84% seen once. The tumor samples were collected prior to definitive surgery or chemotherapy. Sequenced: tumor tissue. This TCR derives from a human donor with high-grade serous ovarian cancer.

This CDR3 reads CASVNLGQGKSGNQPQHF. CDR3 in DNA: TGTGCCAGCGTAAACCTCGGACAGGGAAAGTCCGGCAATCAGCCCCAGCATTTT. The J gene is TRBJ1-5, the V gene TRBV5-8; 8 bases line up with TRBD1. The CDR3 is 18 residues long. The germline V gene encodes CDR1 SGHTS and CDR2 YDEGEE. The V segment lost 7 bases and the J segment 2 bases; nucleotides outside the gene matches: 17. Variable domain in full (rest from reference TRBV5-8 and TRBJ1-5): EAGVTQSPTHLIKTRGQQATLRCSPISGHTSVYWYQQALGLGLQFLLWYDEGEERNRGNFPPRFSGRQFPNYSSELNVNALELEDSALYLCASVNLGQGKSGNQPQHFGDGTRLSIL.